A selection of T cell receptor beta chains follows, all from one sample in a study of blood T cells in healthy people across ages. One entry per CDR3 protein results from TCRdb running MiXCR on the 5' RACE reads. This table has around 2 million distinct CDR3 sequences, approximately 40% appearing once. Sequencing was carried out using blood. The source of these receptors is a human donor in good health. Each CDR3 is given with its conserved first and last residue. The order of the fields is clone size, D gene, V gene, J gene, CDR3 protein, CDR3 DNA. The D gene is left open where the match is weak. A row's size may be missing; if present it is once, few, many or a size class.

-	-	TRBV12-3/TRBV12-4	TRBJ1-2	CASSLATWQGGGYTF	TGTGCCAGCAGTTTAGCTACGTGGCAGGGCGGCGGCTACACCTTC
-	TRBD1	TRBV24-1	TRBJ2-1	CATSDSGTALYNEQFF	TGTGCCACCAGTGATTCCGGGACAGCCCTTTACAATGAGCAGTTCTTC
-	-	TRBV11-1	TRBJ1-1	CASSLRRRTEAFF	TGTGCCAGCAGCTTACGGAGGCGCACTGAAGCTTTCTTT
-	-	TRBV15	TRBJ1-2	CATSPGQLYGYTF	TGTGCCACCAGTCCTGGGCAGCTCTATGGCTACACCTTC
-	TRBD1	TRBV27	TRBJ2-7	CASSPPGQGYYEQYF	TGTGCCAGCAGCCCACCGGGACAGGGATATTACGAGCAGTACTTC
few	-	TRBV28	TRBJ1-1	CASSLLLRGAGTEAFF	TGTGCCAGCAGTCTACTCCTCCGTGGGGCCGGCACTGAAGCTTTCTTT
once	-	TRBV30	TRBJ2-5	CAWSNIPETQYF	TGTGCCTGGAGTAACATTCCAGAGACCCAGTACTTC
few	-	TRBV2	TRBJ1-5	CAIQERARDQPQHF	TGTGCCATCCAGGAGAGAGCACGGGATCAGCCCCAGCATTTT
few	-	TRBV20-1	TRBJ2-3	CSARKVSLPTDTQYF	TGCAGTGCTAGGAAGGTATCCCTTCCCACAGATACGCAGTATTTT
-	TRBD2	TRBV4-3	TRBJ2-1	CASSQVAGGPYSYNEQFF	TGCGCCAGCAGCCAAGTAGCGGGGGGGCCGTACTCCTACAATGAGCAGTTCTTC
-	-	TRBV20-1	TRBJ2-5	CSAPGQQSSQYF	TGCAGTGCCCCCGGACAGCAGTCTTCCCAGTACTTC
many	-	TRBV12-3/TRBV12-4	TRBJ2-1	CASNTGLYNEQFF	TGTGCCAGCAACACGGGCCTATACAATGAGCAGTTCTTC
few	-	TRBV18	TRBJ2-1	CASSPVGGENEQFF	TGTGCCAGCTCACCAGTGGGGGGAGAAAATGAGCAGTTCTTC
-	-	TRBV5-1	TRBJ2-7	CASSLNLHEQYF	TGCGCCAGCAGCTTGAATTTGCACGAGCAGTACTTC
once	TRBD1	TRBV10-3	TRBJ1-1	CAISERGLGTEAFF	TGTGCCATCAGTGAAAGGGGGCTTGGAACTGAAGCTTTCTTT
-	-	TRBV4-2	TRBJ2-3	CASSPQESSGADTQYF	TGTGCCAGCAGCCCTCAAGAAAGTTCGGGCGCAGATACGCAGTATTTT
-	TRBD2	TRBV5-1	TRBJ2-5	CASSLNGGVLGETQYF	TGCGCCAGCAGCCTCAATGGGGGGGTATTAGGAGAGACCCAGTACTTC
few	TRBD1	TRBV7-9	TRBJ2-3	CASSSAGTGVPDTQYF	TGTGCCAGCAGCTCTGCCGGGACAGGGGTCCCAGATACGCAGTATTTT
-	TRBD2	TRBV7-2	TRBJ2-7	CASSLEGSGPSYEQYF	TGTGCCAGCAGCTTAGAAGGTAGCGGGCCCTCCTACGAGCAGTACTTC
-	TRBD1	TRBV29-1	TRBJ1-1	CSFRTGGTEAFF	TGCAGCTTCCGGACAGGGGGCACTGAAGCTTTCTTT
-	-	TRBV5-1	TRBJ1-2	CASSPIPDKGYGYTF	TGCGCCAGCAGCCCCATTCCGGACAAGGGCTATGGCTACACCTTC
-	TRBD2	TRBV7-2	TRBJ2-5	CASRPSSGGGQETQYF	TGTGCCAGCAGGCCGTCTAGCGGGGGGGGCCAAGAGACCCAGTACTTC
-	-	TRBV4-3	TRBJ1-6	CASSQERPSENSPLHF	TGCGCCAGCAGCCAGGAAAGACCCTCGGAGAATTCACCCCTCCACTTT
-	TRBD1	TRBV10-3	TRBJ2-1	CAISVGGQGRDEQFF	TGTGCCATCAGTGTGGGGGGACAGGGGCGGGATGAGCAGTTCTTC
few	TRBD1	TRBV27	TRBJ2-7	CASSLLSPTGTGFYEQYF	TGTGCCAGCAGCCTTTTGTCGCCTACCGGGACAGGCTTCTACGAGCAGTACTTC
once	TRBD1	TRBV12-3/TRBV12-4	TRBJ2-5	CASGDRVQGTQYF	TGTGCCAGCGGAGACAGGGTACAAGGGACCCAGTACTTC
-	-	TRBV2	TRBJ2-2	CASSFDSSNTGELFF	TGTGCCAGCAGTTTCGACTCCTCGAACACCGGGGAGCTGTTTTTT
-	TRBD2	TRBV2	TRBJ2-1	CASSPEGLSEFF	TGTGCCAGCTCACCCGAGGGACTATCCGAGTTCTTC
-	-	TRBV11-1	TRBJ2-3	CASSGGRPADTQYF	TGTGCCAGCAGCGGTGGGCGCCCTGCAGATACGCAGTATTTT
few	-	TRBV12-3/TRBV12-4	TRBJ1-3	CASTPGGNTIYF	TGTGCCAGCACCCCCGGTGGAAACACCATATATTTT
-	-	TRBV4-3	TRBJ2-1	CASSQDGNYPAEQFF	TGCGCCAGCAGCCAAGATGGGAACTACCCTGCTGAGCAGTTCTTC
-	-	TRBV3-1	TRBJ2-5	CASVQLGETQYF	TGTGCCAGCGTTCAGTTGGGGGAGACCCAGTACTTC